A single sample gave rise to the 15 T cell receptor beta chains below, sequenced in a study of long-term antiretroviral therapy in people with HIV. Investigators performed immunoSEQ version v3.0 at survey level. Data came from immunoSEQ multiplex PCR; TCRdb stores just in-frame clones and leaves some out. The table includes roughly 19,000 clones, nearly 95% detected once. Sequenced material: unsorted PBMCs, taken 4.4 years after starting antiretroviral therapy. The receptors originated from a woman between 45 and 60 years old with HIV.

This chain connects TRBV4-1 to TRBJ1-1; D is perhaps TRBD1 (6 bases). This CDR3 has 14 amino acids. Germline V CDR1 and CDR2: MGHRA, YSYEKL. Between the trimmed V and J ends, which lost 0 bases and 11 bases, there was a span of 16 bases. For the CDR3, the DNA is TGCGCCAGCAGCCAAGATCACGGGCAGGGGAACGCTTTCTTT. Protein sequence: CASSQDHGQGNAFF.

The CDR3, as DNA: TGTGCCAGCAGTGAATCTGGGACAGGGAGGAATCAGCCCCAGCATTTT. Translating it yields CASSESGTGRNQPQHF. The genes are TRBV2 and TRBJ1-5, with 9 positions matching TRBD1. This CDR3 spans 16 amino acids. The junction had 6 bases not matched to a gene; V was cut back by 2 bases and J by 4 bases. From germline, CDR1 is SNHLY and CDR2 FYNNEI. The full variable domain, with the rest looked up from reference TRBV2 and TRBJ1-5, is EPEVTQTPSHQVTQMGQEVILRCVPISNHLYFYWYRQILGQKVEFLVSFYNNEISEKSEIFDDQFSVERPDGSNFTLKIRSTKLEDSAMYFCASSESGTGRNQPQHFGDGTRLSIL.

The CDR3 DNA sequence: TGTGCCAGCACAGCTCAACTAACCGGGGAGCTGTTTTTT. This sequence encodes CASTAQLTGELFF. The J gene is TRBJ2-2, the V gene TRBV2; D is unclear. CDR3 length: 13 residues. Trimming stripped 7 bases from V and 5 bases from J, with 11 bases between. Germline CDR1 reads SNHLY; CDR2 reads FYNNEI.

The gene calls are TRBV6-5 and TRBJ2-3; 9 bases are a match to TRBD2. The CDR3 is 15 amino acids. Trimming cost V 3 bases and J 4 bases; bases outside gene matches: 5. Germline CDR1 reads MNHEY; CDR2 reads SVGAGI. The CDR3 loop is CASSYLAGNADTQYF. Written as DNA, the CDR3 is TGTGCCAGCAGTTATCTAGCGGGGAATGCAGATACGCAGTATTTT.

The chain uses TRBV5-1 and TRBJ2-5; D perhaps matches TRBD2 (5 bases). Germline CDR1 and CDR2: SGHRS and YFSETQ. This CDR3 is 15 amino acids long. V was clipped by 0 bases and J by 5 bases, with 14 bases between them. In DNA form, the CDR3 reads TGCGCCAGCAGCTTGGACCTCTCTAGCTGGGAGACCCAGTACTTC. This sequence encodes CASSLDLSSWETQYF. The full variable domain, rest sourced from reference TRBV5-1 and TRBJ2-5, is KAGVTQTPRYLIKTRGQQVTLSCSPISGHRSVSWYQQTPGQGLQFLFEYFSETQRNKGNFPGRFSGRQFSNSRSEMNVSTLELGDSALYLCASSLDLSSWETQYFGPGTRLLVL.

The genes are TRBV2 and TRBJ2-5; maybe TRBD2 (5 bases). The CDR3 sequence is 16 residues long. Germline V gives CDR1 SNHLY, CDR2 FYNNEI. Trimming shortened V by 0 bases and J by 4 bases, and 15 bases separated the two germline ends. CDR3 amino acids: CASSEARRLAPETQYF. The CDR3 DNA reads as TGTGCCAGCAGTGAAGCGAGGAGGCTAGCCCCAGAGACCCAGTACTTC.

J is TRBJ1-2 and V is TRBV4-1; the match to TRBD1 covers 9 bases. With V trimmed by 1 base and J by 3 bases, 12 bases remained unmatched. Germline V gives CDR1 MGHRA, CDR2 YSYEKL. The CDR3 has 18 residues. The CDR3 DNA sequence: TGCGCCAGCAGCCAAGTGGGACAGGGACCATCCACCGACTATGGCTACACCTTC. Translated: CASSQVGQGPSTDYGYTF.

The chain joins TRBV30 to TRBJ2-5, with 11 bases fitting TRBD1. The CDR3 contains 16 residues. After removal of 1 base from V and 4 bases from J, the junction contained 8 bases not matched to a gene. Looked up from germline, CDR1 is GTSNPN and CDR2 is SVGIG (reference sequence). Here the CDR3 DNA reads TGTGCCTGGAGTGCCCCCCGGGACAGGGGGATAGAGACCCAGTACTTC. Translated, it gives CAWSAPRDRGIETQYF.

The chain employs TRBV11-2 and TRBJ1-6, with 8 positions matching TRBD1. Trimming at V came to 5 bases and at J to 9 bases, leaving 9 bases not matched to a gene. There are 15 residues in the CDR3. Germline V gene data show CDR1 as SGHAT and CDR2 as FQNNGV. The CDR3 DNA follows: TGTGCCAGCAGCCCCCAGGGGGCGATCGGTTCACCCCTCCACTTT. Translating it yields CASSPQGAIGSPLHF.

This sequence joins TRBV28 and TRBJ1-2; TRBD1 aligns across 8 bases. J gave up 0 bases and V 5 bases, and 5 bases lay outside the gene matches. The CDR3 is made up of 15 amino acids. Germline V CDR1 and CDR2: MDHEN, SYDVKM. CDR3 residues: CASSRQGSTNYGYTF. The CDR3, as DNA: TGTGCCAGCAGTAGACAGGGGAGTACTAACTATGGCTACACCTTC.

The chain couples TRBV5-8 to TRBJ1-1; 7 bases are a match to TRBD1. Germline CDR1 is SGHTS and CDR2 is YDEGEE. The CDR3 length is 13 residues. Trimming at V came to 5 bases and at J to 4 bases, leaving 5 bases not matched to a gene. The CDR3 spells CASRGGPSTEAFF. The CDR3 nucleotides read TGTGCCAGCAGAGGGGGCCCCAGCACTGAAGCTTTCTTT.

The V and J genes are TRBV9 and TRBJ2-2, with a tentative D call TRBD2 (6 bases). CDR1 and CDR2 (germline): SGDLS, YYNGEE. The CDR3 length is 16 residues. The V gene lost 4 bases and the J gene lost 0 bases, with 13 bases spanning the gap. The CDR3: CASSLIGGANTGELFF. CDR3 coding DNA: TGTGCCAGCAGCCTCATCGGGGGTGCGAACACCGGGGAGCTGTTTTTT.

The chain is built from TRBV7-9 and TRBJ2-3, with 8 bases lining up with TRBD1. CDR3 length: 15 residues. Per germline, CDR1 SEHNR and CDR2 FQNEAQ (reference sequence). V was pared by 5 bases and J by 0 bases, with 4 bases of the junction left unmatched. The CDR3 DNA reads TGTGCCAGCAGCATTTACAGGGGGAGCACAGATACGCAGTATTTT. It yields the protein CASSIYRGSTDTQYF.

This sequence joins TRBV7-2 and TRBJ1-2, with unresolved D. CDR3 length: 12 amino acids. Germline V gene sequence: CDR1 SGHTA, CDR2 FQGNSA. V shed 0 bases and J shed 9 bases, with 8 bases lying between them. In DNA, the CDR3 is TGTGCCAGCAGCTTAGCGCCCGGTCGCTACACCTTC. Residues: CASSLAPGRYTF.

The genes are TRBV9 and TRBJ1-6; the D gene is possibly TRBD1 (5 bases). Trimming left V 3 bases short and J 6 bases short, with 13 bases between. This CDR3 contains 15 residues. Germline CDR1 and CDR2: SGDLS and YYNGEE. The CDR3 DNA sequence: TGTGCCAGCAGCGATGGGGGATATAGTAATTCACCCCTCCACTTT. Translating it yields CASSDGGYSNSPLHF.